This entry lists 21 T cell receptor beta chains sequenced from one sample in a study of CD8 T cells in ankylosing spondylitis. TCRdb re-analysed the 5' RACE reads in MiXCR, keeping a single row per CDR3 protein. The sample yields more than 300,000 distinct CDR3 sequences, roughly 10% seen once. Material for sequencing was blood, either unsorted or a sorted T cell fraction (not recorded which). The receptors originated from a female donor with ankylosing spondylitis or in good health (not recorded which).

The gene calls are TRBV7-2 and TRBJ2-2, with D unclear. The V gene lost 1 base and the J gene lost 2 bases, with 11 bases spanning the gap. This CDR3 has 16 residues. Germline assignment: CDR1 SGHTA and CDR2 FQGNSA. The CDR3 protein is CASSLERLPNTGELFF. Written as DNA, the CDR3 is TGTGCCAGCAGCTTAGAACGCCTTCCAAACACCGGGGAGCTGTTTTTT.

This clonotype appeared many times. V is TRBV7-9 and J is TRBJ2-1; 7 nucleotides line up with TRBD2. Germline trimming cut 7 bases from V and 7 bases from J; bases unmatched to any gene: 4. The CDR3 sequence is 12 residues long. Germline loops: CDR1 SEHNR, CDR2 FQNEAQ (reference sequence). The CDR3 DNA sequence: TGTGCCAGCAATGGGGGGGGGAATGAGCAGTTCTTC. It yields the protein CASNGGGNEQFF.

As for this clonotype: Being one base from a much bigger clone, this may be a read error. CDR3 coding DNA: TGTGCCATCAGGGCCTCAGGGGATGGCTACACCTTC. Translation gives CAIRASGDGYTF. The chain links TRBV12-3 or TRBV12-4 to TRBJ1-2, with a possible D match to TRBD1 (6 bases). The CDR3 length is 12 residues. V lost 10 bases and J lost 6, with 15 bases in between.

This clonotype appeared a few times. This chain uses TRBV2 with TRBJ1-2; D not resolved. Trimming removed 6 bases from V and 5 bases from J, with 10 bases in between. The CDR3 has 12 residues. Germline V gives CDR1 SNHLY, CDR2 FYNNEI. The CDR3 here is CASRRSIYGYTF. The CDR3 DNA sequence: TGTGCCAGCAGAAGAAGTATTTATGGCTACACCTTC.

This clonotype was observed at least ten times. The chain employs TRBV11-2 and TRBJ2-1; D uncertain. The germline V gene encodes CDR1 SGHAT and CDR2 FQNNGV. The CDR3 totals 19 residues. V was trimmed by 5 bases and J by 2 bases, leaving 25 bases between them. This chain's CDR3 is CASSPTWQTYFDTYNEQFF. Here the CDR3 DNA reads TGTGCCAGCAGCCCGACATGGCAAACTTACTTCGACACCTACAATGAGCAGTTCTTC.

The CDR3 sequence is CASSLADGVGEQYF. CDR3 bases: TGTGCCAGCAGCTTAGCGGACGGGGTTGGGGAGCAGTACTTC. This sequence joins TRBV7-2 and TRBJ2-7; TRBD2 is a possible D gene (5 bases). Germline CDR1 is SGHTA and CDR2 is FQGNSA. This CDR3 spans 14 amino acids. V lost 0 bases and J 7 bases, leaving 13 bases between the germline ends.

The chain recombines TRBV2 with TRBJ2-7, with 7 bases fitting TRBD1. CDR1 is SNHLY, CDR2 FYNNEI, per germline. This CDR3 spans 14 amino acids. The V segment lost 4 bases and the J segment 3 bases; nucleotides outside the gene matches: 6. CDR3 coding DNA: TGTGCCAGCAGTGCGGGACAGTTGAGCTACGAGCAGTACTTC. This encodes CASSAGQLSYEQYF.

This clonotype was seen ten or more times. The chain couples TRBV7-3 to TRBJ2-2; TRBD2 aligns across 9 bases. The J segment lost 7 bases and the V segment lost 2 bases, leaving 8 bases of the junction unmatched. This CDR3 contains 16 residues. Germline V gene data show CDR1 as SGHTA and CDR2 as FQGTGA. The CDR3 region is CASSLAGGPYIGELFF. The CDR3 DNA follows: TGTGCCAGCAGCTTAGCGGGGGGGCCGTATATCGGGGAGCTGTTTTTT.

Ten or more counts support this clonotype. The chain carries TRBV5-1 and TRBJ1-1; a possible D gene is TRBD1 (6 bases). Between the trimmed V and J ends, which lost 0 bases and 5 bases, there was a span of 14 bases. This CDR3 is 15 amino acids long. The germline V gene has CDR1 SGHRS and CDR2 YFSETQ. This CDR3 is CASSLGRTAGTEAFF. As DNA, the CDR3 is TGCGCCAGCAGCTTGGGGCGGACAGCGGGTACTGAAGCTTTCTTT.

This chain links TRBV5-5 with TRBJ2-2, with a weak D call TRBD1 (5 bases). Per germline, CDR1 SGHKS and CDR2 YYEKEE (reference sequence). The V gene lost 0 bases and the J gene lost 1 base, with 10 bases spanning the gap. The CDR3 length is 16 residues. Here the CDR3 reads CASSLVVGVNTGELFF. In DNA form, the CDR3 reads TGTGCCAGCAGCTTGGTTGTAGGGGTGAACACCGGGGAGCTGTTTTTT.

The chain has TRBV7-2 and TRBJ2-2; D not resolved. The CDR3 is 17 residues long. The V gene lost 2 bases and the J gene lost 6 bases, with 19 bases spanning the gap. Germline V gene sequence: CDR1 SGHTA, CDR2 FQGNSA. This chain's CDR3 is CASSLLNSNPRSGELFF. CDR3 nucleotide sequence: TGTGCCAGCAGCTTATTAAATTCAAACCCTAGGTCCGGGGAGCTGTTTTTT.

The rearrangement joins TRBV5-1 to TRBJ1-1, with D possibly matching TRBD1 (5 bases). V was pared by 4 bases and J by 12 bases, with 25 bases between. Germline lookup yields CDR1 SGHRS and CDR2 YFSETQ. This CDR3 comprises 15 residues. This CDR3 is CASSASTWDSRTSFF. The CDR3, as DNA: TGCGCCAGCAGCGCGAGCACATGGGACTCTAGGACTTCTTTCTTT.

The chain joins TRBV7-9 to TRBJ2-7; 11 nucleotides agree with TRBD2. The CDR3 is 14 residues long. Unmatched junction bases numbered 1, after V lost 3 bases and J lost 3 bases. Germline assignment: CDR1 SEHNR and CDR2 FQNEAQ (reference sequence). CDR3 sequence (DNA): TGTGCCAGCAGCTTTAGCGGGAGGGACTACGAGCAGTACTTC. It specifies CASSFSGRDYEQYF.

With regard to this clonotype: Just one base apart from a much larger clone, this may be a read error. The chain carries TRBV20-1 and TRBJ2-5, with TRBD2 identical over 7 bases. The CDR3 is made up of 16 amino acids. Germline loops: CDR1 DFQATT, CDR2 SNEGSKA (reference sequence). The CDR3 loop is CCASGLTMRDVATQYF. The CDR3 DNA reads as TGCTGTGCTAGCGGATTGACCATGAGAGATGTTGCGACCCAGTACTTC.

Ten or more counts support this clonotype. The CDR3 spells CSVGGESQPQHF. CDR3 DNA: TGCAGCGTTGGAGGGGAGAGTCAGCCCCAGCATTTT. The rearrangement uses TRBV29-1 and TRBJ1-5; D is perhaps TRBD1 (5 bases). This CDR3 contains 12 residues. CDR1 and CDR2 from the germline V gene are SQVTM and ANQGSEA. V was shortened by 4 bases and J by 6 bases, with 10 bases between the two germline ends.

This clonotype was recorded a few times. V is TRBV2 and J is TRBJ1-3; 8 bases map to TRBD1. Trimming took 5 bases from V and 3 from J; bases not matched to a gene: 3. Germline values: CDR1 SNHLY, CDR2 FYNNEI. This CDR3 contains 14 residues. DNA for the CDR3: TGTGCCAGCAGTACAGGGGGAATTGGAAACACCATATATTTT. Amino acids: CASSTGGIGNTIYF.

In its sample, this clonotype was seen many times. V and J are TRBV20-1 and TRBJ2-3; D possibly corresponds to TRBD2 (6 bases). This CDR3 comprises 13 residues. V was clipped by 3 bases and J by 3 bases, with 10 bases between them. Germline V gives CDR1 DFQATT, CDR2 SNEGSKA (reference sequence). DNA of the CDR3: TGCAGTGCTAGTACTAGCTTGACAGATACGCAGTATTTT. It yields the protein CSASTSLTDTQYF.

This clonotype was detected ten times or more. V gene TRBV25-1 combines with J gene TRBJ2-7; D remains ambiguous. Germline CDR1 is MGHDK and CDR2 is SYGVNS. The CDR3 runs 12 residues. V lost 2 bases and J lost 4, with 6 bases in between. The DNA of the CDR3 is TGTGCCAGCAGTGAAGGAGTTTACGAGCAGTACTTC. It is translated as CASSEGVYEQYF.

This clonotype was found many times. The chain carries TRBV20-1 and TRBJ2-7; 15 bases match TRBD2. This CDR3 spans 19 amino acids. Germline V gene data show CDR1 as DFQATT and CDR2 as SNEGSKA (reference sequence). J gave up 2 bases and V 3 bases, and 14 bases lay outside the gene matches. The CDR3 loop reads CSASPPGLAGGGRTYEQYF. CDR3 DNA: TGCAGTGCTAGCCCACCGGGACTAGCGGGAGGTGGGAGGACCTACGAGCAGTACTTC.

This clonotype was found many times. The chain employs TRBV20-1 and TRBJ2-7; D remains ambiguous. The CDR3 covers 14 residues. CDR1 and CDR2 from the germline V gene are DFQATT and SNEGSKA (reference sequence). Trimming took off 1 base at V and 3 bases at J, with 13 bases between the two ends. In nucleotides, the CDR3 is TGCAGTGCTAGAGTGGGCGATTGGAGCTACGAGCAGTACTTC. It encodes CSARVGDWSYEQYF.

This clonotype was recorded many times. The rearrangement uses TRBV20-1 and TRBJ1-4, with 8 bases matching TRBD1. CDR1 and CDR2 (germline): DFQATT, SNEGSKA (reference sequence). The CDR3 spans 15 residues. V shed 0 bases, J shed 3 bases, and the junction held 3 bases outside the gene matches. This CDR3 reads CSARDTDRANEKLFF. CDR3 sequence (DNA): TGCAGTGCTAGAGATACGGACAGGGCTAATGAAAAACTGTTTTTT.